The 15 T cell receptor beta chains below were found in one sample sequenced in a study of CD8 T cells in ankylosing spondylitis. One entry per CDR3 protein results from TCRdb running MiXCR on the 5' RACE reads. In the table there are 350,000 or so distinct CDR3 sequences, around a tenth of which are singletons. The material sequenced was blood, either unsorted or a sorted T cell fraction (not recorded which). Every receptor here comes from a female donor with ankylosing spondylitis or in good health (not recorded which).

This clonotype turned up a few times. The chain employs TRBV12-3 or TRBV12-4 and TRBJ2-7; tentative D call: TRBD1 (6 bases). The length of the CDR3 is 13 residues. Trimming removed 8 bases from V and 6 bases from J, with 17 bases in between. The CDR3 DNA sequence: TGTGCCAGCGGACAGACAGGAACCTCCGAGCAGTACTTC. It specifies CASGQTGTSEQYF.

CDR3 amino acids: CASSLGGIGYTF. In nucleotides, the CDR3 is TGTGCCAGCAGCTTAGGCGGGATTGGCTACACCTTC. The chain employs TRBV7-9 and TRBJ1-2, with D hard to call. Between the trimmed V and J ends, which lost 1 base and 7 bases, there was a span of 7 bases. The CDR3 has 12 amino acids. Per the germline V gene, CDR1 is SEHNR and CDR2 is FQNEAQ (reference sequence).

This clonotype appeared many times. V and J are TRBV20-1 and TRBJ1-6; 7 bases match TRBD1. With V trimmed by 5 bases and J by 11 bases, 3 bases remained unmatched. CDR3 size: 11 residues. Germline V CDR1 and CDR2: DFQATT, SNEGSKA (reference sequence). This chain's CDR3 is CSALGQPPLHF. The CDR3 DNA is TGCAGTGCTCTGGGACAGCCACCCCTCCACTTT.

This clonotype was detected ten times or more. The genes are TRBV20-1 and TRBJ1-4, with D unresolved. The V gene lost 3 bases and the J gene lost 11 bases, with 13 bases spanning the gap. The V gene's germline CDR1 is DFQATT and CDR2 SNEGSKA (reference sequence). The CDR3 is 12 residues long. The DNA of the CDR3 is TGCAGTGCTAGTAATTCGGGGATGAAACTGTTTTTT. It specifies CSASNSGMKLFF.

This clonotype was counted only a few times. The chain employs TRBV28 and TRBJ1-1; D might be TRBD1 (6 bases). Trimming shortened V by 8 bases and J by 4 bases, and 17 bases separated the two germline ends. The CDR3 has 14 amino acids. The germline gives CDR1 MDHEN, CDR2 SYDVKM. The CDR3 is CASLMGARPTEAFF. CDR3 bases: TGTGCCAGCCTGATGGGGGCGCGGCCCACTGAAGCTTTCTTT. The whole variable domain, remainder taken from reference TRBV28 and TRBJ1-1, is DVKVTQSSRYLVKRTGEKVFLECVQDMDHENMFWYRQDPGLGLRLIYFSYDVKMKEKGDIPEGYSVSREKKERFSLILESASTNQTSMYLCASLMGARPTEAFFGQGTRLTVV.

This clonotype was recorded at least ten times. The genes are TRBV15 and TRBJ2-1; D ambiguous. The germline V gene encodes CDR1 LNHNV and CDR2 YYDKDF (reference sequence). The V gene lost 2 bases and the J gene lost 7 bases, with 18 bases spanning the gap. This CDR3 has 16 amino acids. The CDR3 sequence is CATSRLTAPFGNEQFF. DNA of the CDR3: TGTGCCACCAGCAGACTTACTGCCCCATTCGGGAATGAGCAGTTCTTC.

This clonotype has just a few counts. V is TRBV12-1 and J is TRBJ2-7; the DNA was not compared with TRBD1, the D call given in the table. TRBV12-1 has pseudogene status. The CDR3 is 12 residues long. The CDR3: CALPRQDYEQYF. DNA of the CDR3: TGTGCCTTGCCGCGACAGGACTACGAGCAGTACTTC.

Comments on this clonotype: This sequence may be a read error, since a much larger clone differs from it by one base. The V call is TRBV12-3 or TRBV12-4, the J call TRBJ1-4; D gene unclear. The CDR3 consists of 14 residues. Trimming pared 7 bases from V and 7 bases from J, leaving 16 bases between. CDR3 sequence: CASNPGPMAEKLFF. In DNA form, the CDR3 reads TGTGCCAGCAATCCCGGGCCGATGGCTGAAAAACTGTTTTTT.

V and J are TRBV7-9 and TRBJ2-5; D is unclear. Germline loops: CDR1 SEHNR, CDR2 FQNEAQ (reference sequence). Trimming cost V 3 bases and J 1 base, with 9 bases left between them. The CDR3 contains 14 residues. The CDR3 is CASSFSQAQETQYF. The DNA for the CDR3 is TGTGCCAGCAGCTTTAGTCAGGCCCAAGAGACCCAGTACTTC.

This clonotype has ten or more counts. The J gene is TRBJ2-5, the V gene TRBV29-1, with 10 positions matching TRBD2. V lost 6 bases to trimming and J lost 5 bases; unmatched junction nucleotides: 6. CDR1 SQVTM and CDR2 ANQGSEA come from the germline V gene. The CDR3 runs 13 residues. In DNA form, the CDR3 reads TGCAGCGTCCCGGGACTAGCGCTTGAGACCCAGTACTTC. Encoded protein: CSVPGLALETQYF.

The sample holds many counts of this clonotype. V usage is TRBV20-1 and J usage is TRBJ2-7, with TRBD2 matching over 7 bases. Trimming at V came to 4 bases and at J to 0 bases, leaving 6 bases not matched to a gene. CDR3 size: 14 residues. CDR1 and CDR2 from the germline V gene are DFQATT and SNEGSKA (reference sequence). CDR3 nucleotides: TGCAGTGCTACAGACGGGACTAACTCCTACGAGCAGTACTTC. It specifies CSATDGTNSYEQYF.

At least ten counts were recorded for this clonotype. The CDR3 loop is CASSLGSGTVYEQYF. The CDR3 region has the DNA TGTGCCAGCAGCTTAGGTTCAGGGACGGTCTACGAGCAGTACTTC. V is TRBV7-9 and J is TRBJ2-7; possibly TRBD1 or TRBD2 for D (5 bases each). V gave up 1 base and J gave up 3 bases, with 13 bases separating them. This CDR3 has 15 residues. The V gene's germline CDR1 is SEHNR and CDR2 FQNEAQ (reference sequence).

This clonotype appeared many times. V usage is TRBV5-1 and J usage is TRBJ1-2; D call uncertain. The CDR3 consists of 13 residues. The germline V gene has CDR1 SGHRS and CDR2 YFSETQ. Trimming shortened V by 0 bases and J by 13 bases, and 16 bases separated the two germline ends. The DNA of the CDR3 is TGCGCCAGCAGCTTGGAACGGCAGTCCGCTAGCACCTTC. Protein sequence: CASSLERQSASTF.

This clonotype appeared many times. V usage is TRBV20-1 and J usage is TRBJ2-3; 8 positions match TRBD1. CDR3 size: 16 residues. Germline assignment: CDR1 DFQATT and CDR2 SNEGSKA (reference sequence). With 5 bases clipped from V and 1 base from J, the junction kept 11 bases outside the gene matches. Written as DNA, the CDR3 is TGCAGTGCTTTCCGCACAGGGGGAGCCGGCACAGATACGCAGTATTTT. Amino acids: CSAFRTGGAGTDTQYF.

This clonotype was recorded many times. This rearrangement joins TRBV12-3 or TRBV12-4 to TRBJ2-1; D uncertain. There are 14 residues in the CDR3. Trimming stripped 6 bases from V and 9 bases from J, with 18 bases between. The CDR3 DNA sequence: TGTGCCAGCAGACCGACGGTAGGTCTCGGTGAGCAGTTCTTC. Protein: CASRPTVGLGEQFF.